What follows is one TCR beta chain and its context. The antigen is unknown. The sample belongs to a study of OX40 agonist ivuxolimab in advanced cancers. Whole-study context: Age averaged around 58 years (range roughly 23 to 90), and roughly 82% were male. General observations from the study: Certain nonresponding patients likewise had low normalized T-cell clonal expansion. The CD4+ and CD8+ T cells in the blood had expanded clonally by week 6 at 0.1 to 3.0 mg/kg. More expanded clones were seen, on average, in CD8+ T cells than in CD4+.

The repertoire was sequenced with immunoSEQ multiplex PCR; TCRdb's copy has only in-frame clones and lacks some. This sample has more than 55,000 clones, with under 95% found just once. This CDR3 region has 14 residues. V was pared by 1 base and J by 3 bases, with 8 bases between. CDR1 is SGHAT, CDR2 FQNNGV, per germline. Specimen: CD4+ or CD8+ T cells sorted from blood, collected in a trial of the OX40 agonist ivuxolimab. V gene TRBV11-2 combines with J gene TRBJ2-3; D unclear. This clonotype was obtained from an adult with an advanced solid tumor such as melanoma, head and neck, liver or kidney cancer. The CDR3 DNA is TGTGCCAGCAGCTTAGGTTCACAAACAGATACGCAGTATTTT. As protein: CASSLGSQTDTQYF.